This T cell receptor beta chain was documented in a study of T cells in Graves' hyperthyroidism and ophthalmopathy. RNA transcripts gave rise to amplified TCR beta CDR3 regions. Researchers ran a first-round RT-PCR on the TCR CDR3 using the HTBI primer set. TCRdb ran MiXCR on the multiplex PCR reads and lists one entry per CDR3 protein. The sample consists of a few hundred thousand distinct CDR3 sequences, approximately 15% of them appearing once. CDR3 length: 12 residues. From germline, CDR1 is SNHLY and CDR2 FYNNEI. Trimming shortened V by 8 bases and J by 1 base, and 8 bases separated the two germline ends.

Sequencing was done on a sample of blood. The chain uses TRBV2 and TRBJ1-1; D is ambiguous. This TCR was sampled from a middle-aged woman with Graves' ophthalmopathy. CDR3 sequence: CASPRKNTEAFF. CDR3 in DNA: TGTGCCAGCCCCCGGAAGAACACTGAAGCTTTCTTT. The full variable domain, its missing parts supplied by reference TRBV2 and TRBJ1-1, is EPEVTQTPSHQVTQMGQEVILRCVPISNHLYFYWYRQILGQKVEFLVSFYNNEISEKSEIFDDQFSVERPDGSNFTLKIRSTKLEDSAMYFCASPRKNTEAFFGQGTRLTVV.